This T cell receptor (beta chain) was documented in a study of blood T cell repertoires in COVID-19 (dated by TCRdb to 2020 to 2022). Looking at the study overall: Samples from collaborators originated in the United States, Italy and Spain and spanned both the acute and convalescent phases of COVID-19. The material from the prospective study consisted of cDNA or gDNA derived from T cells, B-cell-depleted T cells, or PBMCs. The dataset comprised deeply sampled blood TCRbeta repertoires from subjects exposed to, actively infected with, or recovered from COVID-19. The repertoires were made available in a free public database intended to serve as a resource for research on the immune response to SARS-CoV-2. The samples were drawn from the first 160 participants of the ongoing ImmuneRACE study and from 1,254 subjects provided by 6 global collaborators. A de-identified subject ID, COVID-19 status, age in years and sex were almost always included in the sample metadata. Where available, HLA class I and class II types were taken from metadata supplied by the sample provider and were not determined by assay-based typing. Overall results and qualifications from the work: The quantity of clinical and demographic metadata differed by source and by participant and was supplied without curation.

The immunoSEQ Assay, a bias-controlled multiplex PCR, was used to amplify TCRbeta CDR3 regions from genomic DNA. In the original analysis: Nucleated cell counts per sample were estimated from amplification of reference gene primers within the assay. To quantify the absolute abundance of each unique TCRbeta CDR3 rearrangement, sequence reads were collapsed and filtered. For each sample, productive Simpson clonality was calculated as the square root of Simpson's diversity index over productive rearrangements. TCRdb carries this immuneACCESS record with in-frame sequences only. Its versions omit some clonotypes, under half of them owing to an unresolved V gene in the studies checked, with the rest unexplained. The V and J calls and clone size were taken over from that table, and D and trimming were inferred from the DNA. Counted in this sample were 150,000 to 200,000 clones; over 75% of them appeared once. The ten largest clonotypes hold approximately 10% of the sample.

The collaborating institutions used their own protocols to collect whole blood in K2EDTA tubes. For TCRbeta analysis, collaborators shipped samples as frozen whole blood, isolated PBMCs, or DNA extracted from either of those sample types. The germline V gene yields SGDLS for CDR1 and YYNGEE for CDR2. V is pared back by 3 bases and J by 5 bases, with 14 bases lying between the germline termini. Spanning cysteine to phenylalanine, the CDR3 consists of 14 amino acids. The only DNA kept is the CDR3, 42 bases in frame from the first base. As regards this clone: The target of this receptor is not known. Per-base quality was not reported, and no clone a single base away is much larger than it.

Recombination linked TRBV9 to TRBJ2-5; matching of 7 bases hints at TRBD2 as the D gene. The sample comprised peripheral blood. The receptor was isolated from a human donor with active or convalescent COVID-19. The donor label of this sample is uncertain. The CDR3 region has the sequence CASSEGGSRETQYF. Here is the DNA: TGTGCCAGCAGCGAGGGGGGGAGCCGGGAGACCCAGTACTTC.